This TCR beta chain emerged from a study of blood T cell repertoires in COVID-19. For the study at large: COVID-19 samples collected from the United States, Italy and Spain covered acute and convalescent phases.

This table comes from immunoSEQ multiplex PCR, and its TCRdb copy is limited to in-frame clones, with some not included. The sample holds around 68,000 clones, roughly 87% seen once. This CDR3 comprises 12 residues. The germline V gene has CDR1 LGHNA and CDR2 YSLEER. Trimming left V 5 bases short and J 7 bases short, with 9 bases between. The receptor's source is a man aged 45-65 years with active COVID-19. The rearrangement uses TRBV4-3 and TRBJ2-1; D is uncertain. Sequenced sample: peripheral blood. The CDR3 DNA follows: TGCGCCAGCAGCGACTTTCTAAATGAGCAGTTCTTC. Protein product: CASSDFLNEQFF.